The 2 T cell receptor beta chains below were found in one sample sequenced in a study of T cells in narcolepsy. Sequencing was performed with immunoSEQ multiplex PCR; in TCRdb, only in-frame clones are kept and a portion is missing. The sample records tens of thousands of clones, around 83% being singletons. The sample was memory (CD45RA-) CD4+ T cells from blood. The receptors come from a human donor in good health.

The V gene is TRBV6-1, the J gene TRBJ1-2; 8 bases match TRBD1. The CDR3 loop spans 16 amino acids. The germline CDR1 and CDR2 sequences are MNHNS and SASEGT. V was clipped by 2 bases and J by 5 bases; unmatched bases: 10. For the CDR3, the DNA is TGTGCCAGCAGTGAAACCGGACAGGGAGGATGGTATGGCTACACCTTC. This sequence encodes CASSETGQGGWYGYTF.

The chain combines TRBV2 with TRBJ2-3, with D tentatively TRBD2 (7 bases). Germline loops: CDR1 SNHLY, CDR2 FYNNEI. The CDR3 has 16 residues. V lost 6 bases and J 4 bases, leaving 20 bases between the germline ends. The CDR3 is CASSVEQSGGADTQYF. The DNA of the CDR3 is TGTGCCAGCAGCGTAGAACAATCGGGGGGCGCAGATACGCAGTATTTT.